A selection of T cell receptor beta chains follows, all from one sample in a study of T-cell memory formation after mild COVID-19. From the 5' RACE reads, TCRdb called clonotypes with MiXCR, one entry per CDR3 protein. The table lists 350,000 to 450,000 distinct CDR3 sequences, 24% of them singletons. Specimen: PBMCs or a T cell subset sorted from them (not recorded which). The source is an adult woman who had mild COVID-19 (a few samples of this study predate the infection). Cell type and time point are not known. The CDR3 runs from the conserved cysteine through the conserved F or W. Each record gives: D gene, V gene, J gene, clone size, CDR3 DNA, CDR3 protein. D genes are given only for firm matches. The listing skips clone size in some rows; elsewhere it reads once, few, many or a size class.

NA,TRBV6-6,TRBJ2-1,few,TGTGCCAGCATTTCAGAGCTGGGCAATGAGCAGTTCTTC,CASISELGNEQFF
TRBD1,TRBV29-1,TRBJ1-2,NA,TGCAGCGCGGACGACAGGGGTCGATATGGCTACACCTTC,CSADDRGRYGYTF
TRBD1,TRBV6-2/TRBV6-3,TRBJ1-1,NA,TGTGCCAGCAGTTACGCCCCGGGACAGCTGAACACTGAAGCTTTCTTT,CASSYAPGQLNTEAFF
TRBD1,TRBV15,TRBJ2-7,NA,TGTGCCACCAGCAGCCCCGGGACAGATTACGAGCAGTACTTC,CATSSPGTDYEQYF
NA,TRBV12-3/TRBV12-4,TRBJ1-3,few,TGTGCCAGCAGTTTTGGGCCTCCGGGCTCTGGAAACACCATATATTTT,CASSFGPPGSGNTIYF
NA,TRBV7-9,TRBJ2-5,few,TGTGCCAGCAGCGCTCCCCCCGGTGGGGGTAGAGAGACCCAGTACTTC,CASSAPPGGGRETQYF
TRBD1,TRBV5-1,TRBJ2-7,few,TGCGCCAGCAGCCCGGGACAGGGAGTGGACGAGCAGTACTTC,CASSPGQGVDEQYF
NA,TRBV7-9,TRBJ2-3,NA,TGTGCCAGCAGCTCCACCATAAGGGATACGCAGTATTTT,CASSSTIRDTQYF
NA,TRBV7-2,TRBJ2-3,many,TGTGCCAGCAGCTTAGCTAGGTCAGATACGCAGTATTTT,CASSLARSDTQYF
NA,TRBV4-1,TRBJ1-5,NA,TGCGCCAGCAGCCAAGATCAGGGCGTACAGCCCCAGCATTTT,CASSQDQGVQPQHF
NA,TRBV7-3,TRBJ2-1,NA,TGTGCCAGCAGCTTACGAGGGGCCGGGGAGCAGTTCTTC,CASSLRGAGEQFF
NA,TRBV4-1,TRBJ1-2,NA,TGCGCCAGCAGCCAATACCAGGGCCAAAGGGGCTACACCTTC,CASSQYQGQRGYTF
NA,TRBV7-6,TRBJ2-1,few,TGTGCCAGCACCCTCGGCGAACCCAATGAGCAGTTCTTC,CASTLGEPNEQFF
TRBD1,TRBV4-1,TRBJ1-6,few,TGCGCCAGCAGCCCCTTAGCTTTACGTCGACAGGGGGCTTATTCACCCCTCCACTTT,CASSPLALRRQGAYSPLHF
NA,TRBV20-1,TRBJ2-7,few,TGCAGTGCTGGGCAGGCGGTTTCCTACGAGCAGTACTTC,CSAGQAVSYEQYF
TRBD1,TRBV5-5,TRBJ2-7,NA,TGTGCCAGCAGCTTGGACGGACAGGGGAGGGCCTACGAGCAGTACTTC,CASSLDGQGRAYEQYF
TRBD1,TRBV4-1,TRBJ2-7,few,TGCGCCAGCAGCCAAGATTTGACAGGGGACTACGAGCAGTACTTC,CASSQDLTGDYEQYF
TRBD2,TRBV20-1,TRBJ2-1,NA,TGCAGTGCTAGTCGGGCTAGCGGGTACAATGAGCAGTTCTTC,CSASRASGYNEQFF
NA,TRBV11-3,TRBJ2-5,NA,TGTGCCAGCAGCTTAGGTGGCGCGCCTGTCGGGGAGACCCAGTACTTC,CASSLGGAPVGETQYF
NA,TRBV6-1,TRBJ1-5,NA,TGTGCCAGCAGTGAATCGGCCGTGAAGTCATGGCAGCCCCAGCATTTT,CASSESAVKSWQPQHF
NA,TRBV5-1,TRBJ2-5,few,TGCGCCAGCAGCTTGGTGTCAGGGCAAGAGACCCAGTACTTC,CASSLVSGQETQYF
NA,TRBV15,TRBJ2-7,NA,TGTGCCACCAGCAGAGGACTGGGAAGCTCCTACGAGCAGTACTTC,CATSRGLGSSYEQYF
TRBD1,TRBV20-1,TRBJ1-5,NA,TGCAGTGCTAGAGATCCGGCCAGGGGGCAGGGTCAGCCCCAGCATTTT,CSARDPARGQGQPQHF
NA,TRBV27,TRBJ1-1,NA,TGTGCCAGCAGTCGATGGGGGGTTGGTGACACTGAAGCTTTCTTT,CASSRWGVGDTEAFF
NA,TRBV29-1,TRBJ1-2,NA,TGCAGCGTGATGAGCAGGGGCCAGGGCCTTAACTATGGCTACACCTTC,CSVMSRGQGLNYGYTF
TRBD2,TRBV20-1,TRBJ2-3,NA,TGCAGTGCTAGAGATCTTCGAGCGGGGCGGGAAGATACGCAGTATTTT,CSARDLRAGREDTQYF
NA,TRBV9,TRBJ2-7,NA,TGTGCCAGCAGCGTAGGGGGTTTCCACGAGCAGTACTTC,CASSVGGFHEQYF
NA,TRBV9,TRBJ1-2,few,TGTGCCAGCAGCGTCCACTCACAGGGCCATGGCTACACCTTC,CASSVHSQGHGYTF
NA,TRBV27,TRBJ1-2,NA,TGTGCCAGCAGTTTATCACAACAGGGTCGGTACTATGGCTACACCTTC,CASSLSQQGRYYGYTF
NA,TRBV9,TRBJ1-2,NA,TGTGCCAGCAGCGTCAGGGACCTTCCCGGTGGCTACACCTTC,CASSVRDLPGGYTF
NA,TRBV7-3,TRBJ2-5,NA,TGTGCCAGCAGCTTATTGTGGGGGGAGACCCAGTACTTC,CASSLLWGETQYF
NA,TRBV20-1,TRBJ1-2,NA,TGCAGTGCCATCGGTAGGGGTTACGGCTACACCTTC,CSAIGRGYGYTF
NA,TRBV6-5,TRBJ1-1,NA,TGTGCCAGCAGGACCGACGGGCTGCGCTTTCAAGCTTTCTTT,CASRTDGLRFQAFF
TRBD2,TRBV12-3/TRBV12-4,TRBJ2-7,few,TGTGCCAGCAGGATGACCGGGACTAGCGGGAGAGCCTACGAGCAGTACTTC,CASRMTGTSGRAYEQYF
NA,TRBV5-1,TRBJ2-5,few,TGCGCCAGCAGGGAGGCCCAAGAGACCCAGTACTTC,CASREAQETQYF
NA,TRBV19,TRBJ1-1,NA,TGTGCCAGTAGTGCCGTCGGGGGACCGCTCAACACTGAAGCTTTCTTT,CASSAVGGPLNTEAFF
NA,TRBV4-1,TRBJ1-3,NA,TGCGCCAGCAGCCTCGACCGGGGAACCCGGAACACCATATATTTT,CASSLDRGTRNTIYF
NA,TRBV10-3,TRBJ2-7,few,TGTGCCCTCCTTGGAGGTTACCGATTTCCCAACTACGAGCAGTACTTC,CALLGGYRFPNYEQYF
TRBD1,TRBV27,TRBJ1-5,once,TGTGCCAGCAGTTTATCGCAGTCAGGGGGTAGTCAGCCCCAGCATTTT,CASSLSQSGGSQPQHF
TRBD1,TRBV5-1,TRBJ1-4,few,TGCGCCAGCAGCCCGGGGGACAGCTTCAATGAAAAACTGTTTTTT,CASSPGDSFNEKLFF
TRBD1,TRBV12-3/TRBV12-4,TRBJ1-3,NA,TGTGCCAGCAGACCTGGACAGGGGGGAAACACCATATATTTT,CASRPGQGGNTIYF
TRBD1,TRBV15,TRBJ2-1,NA,TGTGCCACCAGCAGCGGACCGGGACAGGGATATTACAATGAGCAGTTCTTC,CATSSGPGQGYYNEQFF
NA,TRBV7-9,TRBJ1-2,NA,TGTGCCAGCAGCTTAGGTCCAAGCGACAAGTATGGCTACACCTTC,CASSLGPSDKYGYTF
NA,TRBV5-1,TRBJ1-1,few,TGCGCCAGCAGCTTGTGGGAGACACACCTCTTGAACACTGAAGCTTTCTTT,CASSLWETHLLNTEAFF
NA,TRBV12-3/TRBV12-4,TRBJ1-1,many,TGTGCCAGCAGCTTAGGGACGGCGAACACTGAAGCTTTCTTT,CASSLGTANTEAFF
NA,TRBV25-1,TRBJ2-5,NA,TGTGCCAGCAGTGAAGGGGGGCAAGAGACCCAGTACTTC,CASSEGGQETQYF
NA,TRBV28,TRBJ2-3,NA,TGTGCCAGCAGTTTACGAACGGGGGCGCAGTATTTT,CASSLRTGAQYF
NA,TRBV7-9,TRBJ2-5,few,TGTGCCAGCAGCAACTCAGGTCGCTGGACTGCGAAACAAGAGACCCAGTACTTC,CASSNSGRWTAKQETQYF
NA,TRBV4-2,TRBJ2-7,NA,TGTGCCAGCAGCCGGGGAACGACAGGTAACTACGAGCAGTACTTC,CASSRGTTGNYEQYF
TRBD2,TRBV5-1,TRBJ2-7,many,TGCGCCAGCAGCAGGACTAGCGGATCCTCCTACGAGCAGTACTTC,CASSRTSGSSYEQYF
NA,TRBV6-1,TRBJ1-5,NA,TGTGCCAGCAGTGCTCAGGACAATAGCAATCAGCCCCAGCATTTT,CASSAQDNSNQPQHF
TRBD2,TRBV5-1,TRBJ2-7,few,TGCGCCAGCAACTCGCCACGGACTAGCGGCAAAGGGAGGGGCTACGAGCAGTACTTC,CASNSPRTSGKGRGYEQYF
NA,TRBV9,TRBJ2-1,NA,TGTGCCAGCAGCGTAGGGGAGGAAAGGCCGCGTCAGTTC,CASSVGEERPRQF
TRBD1,TRBV11-2,TRBJ2-1,NA,TGTGCCAGCAGACAACGGGGGACAGGGAAAAATGAGCAGTTCTTC,CASRQRGTGKNEQFF